These T cell receptor beta chains were read from a single sample in a study of T cell clonotyping in hematopoietic cell transplantation. Libraries were prepared by immunoSEQ multiplex PCR; TCRdb keeps only in-frame clonotypes and omits some of them. Of tens of thousands of clones detected, approximately 94% appear once; the ten largest clones hold around 0.85%. Sequences were obtained from peripheral blood mononuclear cells. The receptors derive from a woman aged 50 to 65 in good health. Some clones in this sample may be carry-over from other donors' samples. The CDR3 runs from the conserved cysteine through the conserved F or W. A D gene is named only where the DNA matches it firmly. Clone size appears in some rows only: once, few, many, or a class for an expanded clone.

D,length,J,size,V,DNA,CDR3
TRBD1,16,TRBJ1-6,-,TRBV19,TGTGCCAGTAGTGCCGTGGACAGGGGCTATAATTCACCCCTCCACTTT,CASSAVDRGYNSPLHF
TRBD1,15,TRBJ1-5,-,TRBV4-3,TGCGCCAGCAGCCAAGACAGGGGGCCCAATCAGCCCCAGCATTTT,CASSQDRGPNQPQHF
-,15,TRBJ2-2,-,TRBV7-6,TGTGCCAGCAGCTTAGAGGGTTTTTCGACCGGGGAGCTGTTTTTT,CASSLEGFSTGELFF
TRBD1,15,TRBJ2-3,once,TRBV9,TGTGCCAGCAGTGCTCCGGGACAGGGAACCGATACGCAGTATTTT,CASSAPGQGTDTQYF
TRBD1,14,TRBJ1-1,-,TRBV19,TGTGCCAGTAGTGGTGGGACAGTCTACACTGAAGCTTTCTTT,CASSGGTVYTEAFF
-,12,TRBJ2-7,-,TRBV7-8,TGTGCCAGCAGCAACCAGGGGGGAGCGCAGTACTTC,CASSNQGGAQYF
TRBD2,15,TRBJ2-5,-,TRBV5-1,TGCGCCAGCAGCTTGACTAGCGGGGACCAAGAGACCCAGTACTTC,CASSLTSGDQETQYF
TRBD1,15,TRBJ2-7,-,TRBV9,TGTGCCAGCAGCCCGGGACAGGGTACGACCTACGAGCAGTACTTC,CASSPGQGTTYEQYF
TRBD1,13,TRBJ1-1,-,TRBV29-1,TGCAGCGTGACCCAGGGGGCAGGAACTGAAGCTTTCTTT,CSVTQGAGTEAFF
-,16,TRBJ1-2,-,TRBV9,TGTGCCAGCAGCGTAGATAGGACAGCGGGAGACTATGGCTACACCTTC,CASSVDRTAGDYGYTF
-,13,TRBJ2-5,-,TRBV5-1,TGCGCCAGCAGCTTGGGGGGGGACGAGACCCAGTACTTC,CASSLGGDETQYF
TRBD1,18,TRBJ1-6,-,TRBV4-1,TGCGCCAGCAGCCACTTACGGGACAGGGATCTAATAGGATCACCCCTCCACTTT,CASSHLRDRDLIGSPLHF
TRBD2,15,TRBJ2-5,-,TRBV2,TGTGCCAGCATTCGCTCCAGCGGGGGGGCAGAGACCCAGTACTTC,CASIRSSGGAETQYF
-,13,TRBJ1-5,-,TRBV11-2,TGTGCCAGCAGTTCTAATAGCAATCAGCCCCAGCATTTT,CASSSNSNQPQHF
TRBD1,15,TRBJ2-5,few,TRBV6-5,TGTGCCAGCAGTCCAAGACAGGGTGGACGAGAGACCCAGTACTTC,CASSPRQGGRETQYF
-,13,TRBJ1-5,-,TRBV29-1,TGCAGCGTTCGGACGACACCTGAACAGCCCCAGCATTTT,CSVRTTPEQPQHF
-,11,TRBJ1-3,-,TRBV10-3,TGTGCCATCCGGACTGGAAACACCATATATTTT,CAIRTGNTIYF
-,14,TRBJ1-1,-,TRBV7-9,TGTGCCAGCAGCTACCCCCTCTCAGGGGAGGGGGCTTTCTTT,CASSYPLSGEGAFF
-,13,TRBJ1-2,-,TRBV5-1,TGCGCCAGCAGCTTGGAACAGGGCTCTGGCTACACCTTC,CASSLEQGSGYTF
-,14,TRBJ2-2,few,TRBV5-1,TGCGCCAGCAGCTTCATTACGACCGGGAGGGAGCTGTTTTTT,CASSFITTGRELFF
-,15,TRBJ1-6,-,TRBV7-2,TGTGCCAGCAGCTCAGCGACATTAGATAATTCACCCCTCCACTTT,CASSSATLDNSPLHF
-,13,TRBJ2-2,-,TRBV11-3,TGTGCCAGCAGCGGACACTTCACCGGGGAGCTGTTTTTT,CASSGHFTGELFF
TRBD1,15,TRBJ1-2,-,TRBV28,TGTGCCAGCAGTTTATCCACAGGCGGACAGGGGGGCTACACCTTC,CASSLSTGGQGGYTF
-,16,TRBJ1-1,-,TRBV5-1,TGCGCCAGCAGCCTCTACGCGGCAGGGTTGAACACTGAAGCTTTCTTT,CASSLYAAGLNTEAFF
-,14,TRBJ2-7,-,TRBV11-3,TGTGCCAGCAACTCGCAGACGGGGTCCTACGAGCAGTACTTC,CASNSQTGSYEQYF
-,15,TRBJ2-7,-,TRBV5-5,TGTGCCAGCAGCTTGAAGGGTCCGAACTCCTACGAGCAGTACTTC,CASSLKGPNSYEQYF
-,14,TRBJ2-7,-,TRBV5-6,TGTGCCAGCAGCTTGGTACAGCGAGCCTACGAGCAGTACTTC,CASSLVQRAYEQYF
TRBD2,17,TRBJ2-3,-,TRBV5-4,TGTGCCAGCAGAGCTCTGCGGGGGATCGCGGGCACAGATACGCAGTATTTT,CASRALRGIAGTDTQYF
-,13,TRBJ1-1,-,TRBV6-1,TGTGCCAGCAGTAGGGGAGGGAACACTGAAGCTTTCTTT,CASSRGGNTEAFF
-,15,TRBJ1-1,-,TRBV7-2,TGTGCCAGCAGCGCGAAGCAGGTCCTGAACACTGAAGCTTTCTTT,CASSAKQVLNTEAFF
-,15,TRBJ1-2,-,TRBV27,TGTGCCAGCAGTTGGGGCGGTAGAGAGATGTATGGCTACACCTTC,CASSWGGREMYGYTF
-,13,TRBJ2-2,once,TRBV9,TGTGCCAGCAGCGGTAGCGGCAGCGGGGAGCTGTTTTTT,CASSGSGSGELFF
-,14,TRBJ2-7,-,TRBV15,TGTGCCACCAGCAGAGATTTGGCGACCTACGAGCAGTACTTC,CATSRDLATYEQYF
TRBD2,16,TRBJ2-7,-,TRBV6-1,TGTGCCAGCAGTGAAGCGCTCGAGCGGGGACTCTACGAGCAGTACTTC,CASSEALERGLYEQYF
TRBD1,14,TRBJ2-5,once,TRBV7-2,TGTGCCAGCAGCTTAGGTCGACAGGGAGAGACCCAGTACTTC,CASSLGRQGETQYF
-,15,TRBJ1-1,-,TRBV16,TGTGCCAGCAGCCGGGGCGGACGCTCGAACACTGAAGCTTTCTTT,CASSRGGRSNTEAFF
-,14,TRBJ2-3,-,TRBV25-1,TGTGCCAGCAGTGAAAGAGGGGGCACAGATACGCAGTATTTT,CASSERGGTDTQYF
-,15,TRBJ1-6,-,TRBV11-2,TGTGCCAGCAGCTTAGGTGAGGGGTACGATTCACCCCTCCACTTT,CASSLGEGYDSPLHF
TRBD1,15,TRBJ2-7,-,TRBV7-2,TGTGCCAGCAGCTTCGGACAGGGGGAAATCTACGAGCAGTACTTC,CASSFGQGEIYEQYF
TRBD1,14,TRBJ2-7,-,TRBV4-1,TGCGCCAGCAGCCATTCACAGGGGGCCTACGAGCAGTACTTC,CASSHSQGAYEQYF
-,13,TRBJ1-2,-,TRBV5-1,TGCGCCAGCAGCCCGGACAGAAATGATGGCTACACCTTC,CASSPDRNDGYTF
TRBD1,15,TRBJ1-1,-,TRBV28,TGTGCCAGCAGTTTATCTCAGGGGGAGGGCACTGAAGCTTTCTTT,CASSLSQGEGTEAFF
-,13,TRBJ2-5,-,TRBV4-2,TGTGCCAGCAGCCAAGAGGACCAAGAGACCCAGTACTTC,CASSQEDQETQYF
-,14,TRBJ2-7,-,TRBV6-5,TGTGCCAGCAGTTACTCGTGGGGGGTTCCCGAGCAGTACTTC,CASSYSWGVPEQYF
TRBD2,16,TRBJ2-5,-,TRBV7-3,TGTGCCAGCAGCTTAACCCCGGCTAGCGGGGAAGAGACCCAGTACTTC,CASSLTPASGEETQYF
TRBD1,14,TRBJ1-3,-,TRBV9,TGTGCCAGCAGCGCCACAGGGGCTGGAAACACCATATATTTT,CASSATGAGNTIYF
-,14,TRBJ2-7,-,TRBV28,TGTGCCAGCAGTTTAAATCGGGGATCCTACGAGCAGTACTTC,CASSLNRGSYEQYF
-,15,TRBJ2-7,-,TRBV14,TGTGCCAGCAGCCTCTACCCCGGGGCCCTAGGAAGCGAGTACTTC,CASSLYPGALGSEYF